These 23 T cell receptor beta chains share one sample of origin, sequenced in a study of siplizumab effects on memory and regulatory T cells. Libraries were prepared by immunoSEQ multiplex PCR; TCRdb keeps only in-frame clonotypes and omits some of them. The table includes tens of thousands of clones, roughly 87% detected once. Input material: naive CD8+ T cells sorted from blood. These receptors originate from a human donor in good health.

The V gene is TRBV18, the J gene TRBJ2-3; possible D gene TRBD2, 6 bases. V was pared by 2 bases and J by 0 bases, with 15 bases between. CDR3 size: 17 residues. Germline assignment: CDR1 KGHSH and CDR2 LQKENI. This CDR3 is CASSPYASVVSTDTQYF. In nucleotides, the CDR3 is TGTGCCAGCTCACCATATGCTAGCGTCGTTAGCACAGATACGCAGTATTTT.

This rearrangement joins TRBV5-6 to TRBJ1-5; 9 positions match TRBD1. The CDR3 spans 16 residues. Unmatched junction bases numbered 2, after V lost 0 bases and J lost 1 base. The germline CDR1 and CDR2 sequences are SGHDT and YYEEEE. For the CDR3, the DNA is TGTGCCAGCAGCTTGGGGACAGGGGCCAGCAATCAGCCCCAGCATTTT. Protein product: CASSLGTGASNQPQHF.

Turning to this clone: A read error may account for a junction end that differs from germline. The rearrangement links TRBV6-5 to TRBJ2-7; TRBD2 matches at 12 bases. CDR1 is MNHEY and CDR2 is SVGAGI in the germline V gene. This CDR3 contains 12 residues. CDR3 loop: CASSPGLAGQFF. For the CDR3, the DNA is TGTGCCAGCAGTCCCGGACTAGCGGGGCAATTCTTC.

This clone has just one count. The chain links TRBV7-9 to TRBJ2-3; 7 nucleotides align to TRBD2. V was pared by 3 bases and J by 3 bases, with 6 bases of the junction left unmatched. The CDR3 runs 15 residues. Germline V gene sequence: CDR1 SEHNR, CDR2 FQNEAQ (reference sequence). DNA for the CDR3: TGTGCCAGCAGCTTTGGACTAGTAATAACAGATACGCAGTATTTT. It is translated as CASSFGLVITDTQYF.

This clone has a single count. V and J are TRBV6-6 and TRBJ1-4, with D perhaps TRBD1 (6 bases). CDR3 length equals 13 residues. The germline V and J ends were trimmed by 7 bases and 7 bases, with 13 bases remaining between them. Germline loops: CDR1 MNHNY, CDR2 SVGAGI (reference sequence). The CDR3 nucleotides are TGTGCCAGCAACTCCTACAGGGTTGAAAAACTGTTTTTT. It encodes CASNSYRVEKLFF.

This clone turned up a few times. V and J are TRBV9 and TRBJ2-7; D unresolved. V lost 0 bases, J lost 4 bases, and 8 bases lay in between. CDR3 length: 13 residues. The germline gives CDR1 SGDLS, CDR2 YYNGEE. DNA of the CDR3: TGTGCCAGCAGCGTAGCTTGGGGTTACGAGCAGTACTTC. Translating it yields CASSVAWGYEQYF.

V gene TRBV18 combines with J gene TRBJ2-7, with D perhaps matching TRBD1 (7 bases). V lost 2 bases to trimming and J lost 1 base, with 15 bases between them. CDR3 length: 16 residues. Germline V gene lookup returns CDR1 KGHSH and CDR2 LQKENI. The CDR3 region is CASSPAEGARSYEQYF. The DNA of the CDR3 is TGTGCCAGCTCACCAGCGGAGGGGGCAAGGTCCTACGAGCAGTACTTC.

There are a few counts of this clone. This chain joins TRBV7-9 and TRBJ2-2, with D possibly TRBD2 on 6 matching bases. Per germline, CDR1 SEHNR and CDR2 FQNEAQ (reference sequence). Between the trimmed V and J ends, which lost 3 bases and 6 bases, there was a span of 14 bases. The CDR3 consists of 15 residues. CDR3 region: CASSLVRPGAGELFF. CDR3 DNA: TGTGCCAGCAGCTTGGTACGGCCGGGGGCCGGGGAGCTGTTTTTT.

The genes are TRBV6-4 and TRBJ1-1; D might be TRBD1 (5 bases). Trimming took off 0 bases at V and 3 bases at J, with 14 bases between the two ends. The germline V gene has CDR1 MRHNA and CDR2 SNTAGT. This CDR3 is built from 16 residues. The CDR3 coding sequence is TGTGCCAGCAGTGACTCCCCGAGGGACGGGCACACTGAAGCTTTCTTT. This encodes CASSDSPRDGHTEAFF.

The chain combines TRBV5-1 with TRBJ1-2, with D possibly TRBD1 on 6 matching bases. The CDR3 length is 14 residues. CDR1 and CDR2 (germline): SGHRS, YFSETQ. V lost 6 bases, J lost 6 bases, and 18 bases lay in between. The CDR3 here is CASMGGDPMDGYTF. As DNA, the CDR3 is TGCGCCAGCATGGGGGGCGACCCCATGGATGGCTACACCTTC.

This clone occurred once. The V call is TRBV19, the J call TRBJ2-1; 7 bases align to TRBD2. The V segment lost 6 bases and the J segment 7 bases; nucleotides outside the gene matches: 6. The CDR3 consists of 13 residues. Germline V lookup: CDR1 LNHDA, CDR2 SQIVND (reference sequence). CDR3 amino acids: CASRRLAENEQFF. Here the CDR3 DNA reads TGTGCCAGTAGAAGACTAGCCGAAAATGAGCAGTTCTTC.

A single count supports this clone. The chain couples TRBV7-9 to TRBJ2-1, with 7 bases lining up with TRBD2. Germline V gene lookup returns CDR1 SEHNR and CDR2 FQNEAQ (reference sequence). J lost 0 bases, V lost 5 bases, and 4 bases had no gene match. This CDR3 has 15 amino acids. CDR3 protein: CASSQSGASYNEQFF. Here the CDR3 DNA reads TGTGCCAGCAGCCAGAGCGGGGCCTCCTACAATGAGCAGTTCTTC.

The chain joins TRBV19 to TRBJ2-2, with TRBD1 identical over 9 bases. The CDR3 runs to 15 residues. CDR1 LNHDA and CDR2 SQIVND come from the germline V gene (reference sequence). J lost 4 bases, V lost 3 bases, and 3 bases had no gene match. CDR3 protein: CASSMTGGGTGELFF. DNA for the CDR3: TGTGCCAGTAGTATGACAGGGGGAGGCACCGGGGAGCTGTTTTTT. The full variable domain, its missing parts supplied by reference TRBV19 and TRBJ2-2, is DGGITQSPKYLFRKEGQNVTLSCEQNLNHDAMYWYRQDPGQGLRLIYYSQIVNDFQKGDIAEGYSVSREKKESFPLTVTSAQKNPTAFYLCASSMTGGGTGELFFGEGSRLTVL.

This rearrangement joins TRBV19 to TRBJ2-1; possible D gene TRBD2, 6 bases. Trimming left V 0 bases short and J 7 bases short, with 13 bases between. This CDR3 comprises 15 residues. Germline CDR1 reads LNHDA; CDR2 reads SQIVND (reference sequence). The CDR3 nucleotides are TGTGCCAGTAGTATAGATGGGGGTGGGAGGAATGAGCAGTTCTTC. Amino acids: CASSIDGGGRNEQFF.

About this clone itself: Other DNA sequences in this sample translate to the same CDR3. The chain employs TRBV27 and TRBJ2-1, with unresolved D. Germline values: CDR1 MNHEY, CDR2 SMNVEV (reference sequence). The V end was cut by 2 bases, the J end by 0 bases, with 8 bases between. The length of the CDR3 is 15 residues. Here the CDR3 reads CASSLTVSSYNEQFF. DNA of the CDR3: TGTGCCAGCAGTTTAACAGTCAGCTCCTACAATGAGCAGTTCTTC.

V is TRBV28 and J is TRBJ1-1; D might be TRBD1 (5 bases). Germline V lookup: CDR1 MDHEN, CDR2 SYDVKM. V was shortened by 8 bases and J by 1 base, with 8 bases between the two germline ends. The CDR3 has 12 residues. CDR3 DNA sequence: TGTGCCAGCCAGGGTTCGAACACTGAAGCTTTCTTT. Amino acids: CASQGSNTEAFF.

The chain joins TRBV13 to TRBJ2-5; 11 bases line up with TRBD2. Unmatched junction bases numbered 8, after V lost 3 bases and J lost 5 bases. This CDR3 has 16 residues. The V gene's germline CDR1 is PRHDT and CDR2 FYEKMQ (reference sequence). CDR3 in amino acids: CASSLVSGGANETQYF. In DNA form, the CDR3 reads TGTGCCAGCAGCTTGGTTAGCGGGGGGGCCAATGAGACCCAGTACTTC.

V gene TRBV6-5 combines with J gene TRBJ1-5; TRBD1 is a possible D gene (5 bases). This CDR3 has 15 residues. Germline assignment: CDR1 MNHEY and CDR2 SVGAGI. The germline V and J ends were trimmed by 6 bases and 7 bases, with 19 bases remaining between them. CDR3 sequence: CASRGDPGGGQPQHF. DNA of the CDR3: TGTGCCAGCAGGGGCGACCCGGGGGGAGGGCAGCCCCAGCATTTT.

The chain carries TRBV25-1 and TRBJ2-7; a possible D gene is TRBD2 (6 bases). CDR1 and CDR2 (germline): MGHDK, SYGVNS. This CDR3 region has 12 residues. Trimming took 6 bases from V and 3 from J, leaving 9 bases between them. The CDR3 reads CASSPGGYEQYF. CDR3 coding DNA: TGTGCCAGCAGCCCCGGGGGCTACGAGCAGTACTTC.

This chain links TRBV19 with TRBJ2-7; perhaps TRBD2 as D (5 bases). The germline V gene has CDR1 LNHDA and CDR2 SQIVND (reference sequence). Trimming removed 6 bases from V and 1 base from J, with 13 bases in between. The length of the CDR3 is 14 residues. The CDR3 DNA reads as TGTGCCAGTAGCCGGGGTGTGGCTTCCTACGAGCAGTACTTC. It translates to CASSRGVASYEQYF.

This chain connects TRBV27 to TRBJ2-7; D not resolved. Per the germline V gene, CDR1 is MNHEY and CDR2 is SMNVEV (reference sequence). The V end was cut by 5 bases, the J end by 0 bases, with 8 bases between. This CDR3 has 13 amino acids. For the CDR3, the DNA is TGTGCCAGCAGTATTGGTAGCTCCTACGAGCAGTACTTC. This codes for CASSIGSSYEQYF.

The rearrangement links TRBV19 to TRBJ2-1; no clear D gene. The CDR3 is 14 amino acids. Germline CDR1 and CDR2: LNHDA and SQIVND (reference sequence). V lost 9 bases and J 1 base, leaving 13 bases between the germline ends. The CDR3 is CASQGRYSYNEQFF. CDR3 DNA sequence: TGTGCCAGCCAAGGACGCTATTCCTACAATGAGCAGTTCTTC.

CDR3 in DNA: TGCGCCAGCAGCCCCGGGACAGATAATTTCGAGCAGTACTTC. It codes for CASSPGTDNFEQYF. J is TRBJ2-7 and V is TRBV5-1; 7 nucleotides agree with TRBD1. The CDR3 totals 14 residues. V dropped 4 bases and J dropped 6; count of bases not matched to a gene: 10. Germline V lookup: CDR1 SGHRS, CDR2 YFSETQ.